The following is a T cell receptor beta chain sequence with its context. Its antigen remains unidentified. Trimming shortened V by 4 bases and J by 3 bases, and 11 bases separated the two germline ends. This CDR3 has 14 amino acids. CDR1 and CDR2 (germline): LNHDA, SQIVND (reference sequence). These data belong to a study of a mutant IDH1 vaccine in newly diagnosed glioma. As for the study in general: Eight vaccine injections were given to patients in weeks 1, 3, 5, 7, 11, 15, 19 and 23. Vaccine administration was initiated 4-6 weeks following radiotherapy alone, or with temozolomide cycles. Treated patients had a mean age of approximately 40 years and a sex split that was roughly 60% male and roughly 38% female.

Profiling relied on immunoSEQ multiplex PCR, and the TCRdb table lists in-frame clones only, not all of them. Here the sample spans 57,000 or so clones, about 84% being singletons. Time point meaning: week 11, during vaccination. A single vaccine dose contained 300 ug of mutant IDH1 20-mer peptide, and topical imiquimod was used with it. Study-wide points: Induction of immune responses by the vaccine occurred in more than 85% of patients.

The chain joins TRBV19 to TRBJ2-3; the D gene could be TRBD1 or TRBD2 (5 bases each). This specimen was PBMCs, taken from a glioma patient whose treatment included an IDH1 peptide vaccine. This TCR was sampled from a man in his thirties or forties with glioma. CDR3 nucleotide sequence: TGTGCCAGTAGTAATAAGGGGACGACAGATACGCAGTATTTT. This encodes CASSNKGTTDTQYF.